The 21 T cell receptor beta chains listed next were all sequenced from one sample in a study of blood T cell repertoires in COVID-19. Some clones are missing from TCRdb's copy, which holds only in-frame ones; the method was immunoSEQ multiplex PCR. The sample has some 180,000 clones, about 83% seen once. Sequenced input: peripheral blood. The receptors derive from a woman aged 70-85 years who had recovered from COVID-19.

The table lists this clone with a few counts. The chain combines TRBV10-2 with TRBJ1-1; TRBD1 matches at 7 bases. The trim removed 4 bases at V and 6 bases at J, leaving 2 bases unmatched. The CDR3 contains 12 residues. CDR1 is WSHSY, CDR2 SAAADI, per germline. The CDR3 bases are TGCGCCAGCAGTGGACAGGGCTCTGAAGCTTTCTTT. Protein product: CASSGQGSEAFF.

This clone was picked up one time. The chain has TRBV9 and TRBJ1-2; a weak D match, TRBD1 (6 bases). CDR3 size: 13 residues. Looked up from germline, CDR1 is SGDLS and CDR2 is YYNGEE. Trimming left V 0 bases short and J 7 bases short, with 10 bases between. The CDR3 bases are TGTGCCAGCAGCGTAGATTCAGGGGCTGGCTACACCTTC. Its translation: CASSVDSGAGYTF.

The chain links TRBV12-3 or TRBV12-4 to TRBJ1-2; D perhaps matches TRBD1 (6 bases). Trimming took 7 bases from V and 7 from J, leaving 16 bases between them. This CDR3 has 13 amino acids. CDR3 sequence: CASTPAGASGYTF. The CDR3 region has the DNA TGTGCCAGCACGCCGGCGGGGGCAAGTGGCTACACCTTC.

The table lists this clone with a count of one. This rearrangement joins TRBV9 to TRBJ2-3; 7 positions agree with TRBD1. The CDR3 is made up of 16 amino acids. The ends lost 2 bases at V and 3 bases at J; junction bases unmatched: 9. The germline V gene encodes CDR1 SGDLS and CDR2 YYNGEE. The CDR3 protein is CASSVPRGPGTDTQYF. CDR3 nucleotide sequence: TGTGCCAGCAGCGTCCCGAGGGGGCCGGGTACAGATACGCAGTATTTT.

The chain joins TRBV5-1 to TRBJ2-5, with 8 nucleotides matching TRBD2. Trimming cost V 4 bases and J 3 bases; bases outside gene matches: 8. The germline V gene encodes CDR1 SGHRS and CDR2 YFSETQ. This CDR3 spans 15 amino acids. CDR3 coding DNA: TGCGCCAGCAGCCCACCTGGGACTAGGGAAGAGACCCAGTACTTC. This sequence encodes CASSPPGTREETQYF.

The J gene is TRBJ2-2, the V gene TRBV29-1, with a possible D match to TRBD2 (7 bases). Trimming cost V 3 bases and J 7 bases, with 15 bases left between them. The CDR3 is 14 amino acids. Germline loops: CDR1 SQVTM, CDR2 ANQGSEA. The CDR3 DNA reads as TGCAGCGTTGACCCGGCGGGGGCGGGCGGGGAGCTGTTTTTT. Its protein is CSVDPAGAGGELFF.

V usage is TRBV25-1 and J usage is TRBJ1-1, with D maybe TRBD1 (6 bases). The CDR3 contains 17 residues. V was shortened by 1 base and J by 1 base, with 16 bases between the two germline ends. CDR1 MGHDK and CDR2 SYGVNS come from the germline V gene. The CDR3 reads CASSEFGTHRGNTEAFF. CDR3 sequence (DNA): TGTGCCAGCAGTGAATTCGGGACACATAGAGGGAACACTGAAGCTTTCTTT.

This rearrangement joins TRBV7-9 to TRBJ2-3, with TRBD1 matching 9 bases. The V gene's germline CDR1 is SEHNR and CDR2 FQNEAQ (reference sequence). CDR3 length: 16 residues. V was clipped by 5 bases and J by 4 bases; unmatched bases: 10. In DNA, the CDR3 is TGTGCCAGCAGCACCCCGGGACAGGGAGGCCCAGATACGCAGTATTTT. Translated: CASSTPGQGGPDTQYF.

The chain is built from TRBV5-1 and TRBJ2-2; TRBD1 might be the D (6 bases). CDR3 size: 16 residues. V was shortened by 4 bases and J by 6 bases, with 19 bases between the two germline ends. Per the germline V gene, CDR1 is SGHRS and CDR2 is YFSETQ. CDR3 coding DNA: TGCGCCAGCAGCAGGACCGGGACACCAACCCCCGGGGAGCTGTTTTTT. This gives the protein CASSRTGTPTPGELFF.

The rearrangement joins TRBV12-5 to TRBJ2-7, with no clear D. The CDR3 totals 15 residues. Germline V gives CDR1 LGHNT, CDR2 FRNRAP. V lost 6 bases to trimming and J lost 2 bases, with 17 bases between them. The CDR3 is CASGPARGTAYEQYF. DNA for the CDR3: TGTGCTAGTGGCCCCGCGAGAGGAACGGCCTACGAGCAGTACTTC. Full variable domain (missing parts from reference TRBV12-5 and TRBJ2-7): DARVTQTPRHKVTEMGQEVTMRCQPILGHNTVFWYRQTMMQGLELLAYFRNRAPLDDSGMPKDRFSAEMPDATLATLKIQPSEPRDSAVYFCASGPARGTAYEQYFGPGTRLTVT.

The V and J genes are TRBV7-9 and TRBJ2-1; the match to TRBD1 covers 10 bases. Germline assignment: CDR1 SEHNR and CDR2 FQNEAQ (reference sequence). The ends lost 6 bases at V and 6 bases at J; junction bases unmatched: 8. The CDR3 has 15 amino acids. DNA for the CDR3: TGTGCCAGCAGACCCCTTTGGACAGGGGGCAATGAGCAGTTCTTC. Its protein is CASRPLWTGGNEQFF.

J is TRBJ1-2 and V is TRBV5-1, with 8 positions matching TRBD1. V shed 4 bases, J shed 7 bases, and the junction held 9 bases outside the gene matches. Germline loops: CDR1 SGHRS, CDR2 YFSETQ. The CDR3 runs 14 residues. The CDR3 loop reads CASSVDRATGGYTF. CDR3 coding DNA: TGCGCCAGCAGCGTGGACAGGGCCACTGGTGGCTACACCTTC.

The rearrangement uses TRBV15 and TRBJ2-5, with TRBD2 matching 12 bases. Germline V CDR1 and CDR2: LNHNV, YYDKDF (reference sequence). The CDR3 sequence is 13 residues long. Unmatched junction bases numbered 6, after V lost 9 bases and J lost 7 bases. CDR3 in amino acids: CATILAGGRTQYF. The CDR3 bases are TGTGCCACTATACTAGCGGGGGGACGGACCCAGTACTTC.

The chain carries TRBV7-8 and TRBJ1-2, with unresolved D. Germline V gene data show CDR1 as SGHVS and CDR2 as FQNEAQ. The V gene lost 1 base and the J gene lost 2 bases, with 11 bases spanning the gap. The CDR3 is 15 amino acids. The CDR3 nucleotides are TGTGCCAGCAGCTTAGGTCAGCCGGGGAACTATGGCTACACCTTC. This encodes CASSLGQPGNYGYTF.

The chain is built from TRBV18 and TRBJ1-2; 12 nucleotides line up with TRBD1. This CDR3 spans 14 amino acids. Germline-derived CDR1 and CDR2 are KGHSH and LQKENI. V trimming: 3 bases; J trimming: 6 bases; junction bases outside the gene matches: 2. The CDR3 DNA reads TGTGCCAGCTCACCGGGACAGGGGGCGAATGGCTACACCTTC. Encoded protein: CASSPGQGANGYTF. The variable domain in full, with the rest retrieved from reference TRBV18 and TRBJ1-2, is NAGVMQNPRHLVRRRGQEARLRCSPMKGHSHVYWYRQLPEEGLKFMVYLQKENIIDESGMPKERFSAEFPKEGPSILRIQQVVRGDSAAYFCASSPGQGANGYTFGSGTRLTVV.

The chain is built from TRBV5-6 and TRBJ1-3; 10 bases fit TRBD1. J gave up 4 bases and V 4 bases, and 17 bases lay outside the gene matches. This CDR3 spans 19 amino acids. The germline V gene has CDR1 SGHDT and CDR2 YYEEEE. This chain's CDR3 is CASSPPGTGASLWGNTIYF. The CDR3 nucleotides are TGTGCCAGCAGCCCACCGGGGACAGGGGCCTCGCTTTGGGGAAACACCATATATTTT.

The chain links TRBV5-1 to TRBJ2-1; weak D call: TRBD1 (6 bases). Between the trimmed V and J ends, which lost 4 bases and 11 bases, there was a span of 13 bases. The CDR3 spans 12 residues. Germline lookup yields CDR1 SGHRS and CDR2 YFSETQ. The CDR3 DNA reads as TGCGCCAGCAGCCCGGAGTGGGACAAGCAGTTCTTC. Protein product: CASSPEWDKQFF. Using reference TRBV5-1 and TRBJ2-1 for the parts outside the CDR3, the full variable domain is KAGVTQTPRYLIKTRGQQVTLSCSPISGHRSVSWYQQTPGQGLQFLFEYFSETQRNKGNFPGRFSGRQFSNSRSEMNVSTLELGDSALYLCASSPEWDKQFFGPGTRLTVL.

The chain links TRBV6-6 to TRBJ2-5; 9 bases agree with TRBD2. Germline V gene lookup returns CDR1 MNHNY and CDR2 SVGAGI (reference sequence). CDR3 size: 14 residues. Trimming cost V 5 bases and J 4 bases; bases outside gene matches: 5. The CDR3 DNA is TGTGCCAGCAGTGCGGGACTAGCCCCAGAGACCCAGTACTTC. Encoded protein: CASSAGLAPETQYF.

This clone was observed at least ten times. The gene calls are TRBV25-1 and TRBJ2-1; 10 nucleotides match TRBD2. Trimming took 2 bases from V and 3 from J; bases not matched to a gene: 10. The CDR3 is 18 residues long. Germline loops: CDR1 MGHDK, CDR2 SYGVNS. The CDR3 nucleotides read TGTGCCAGCAGTGAACTCATCACTAGCGGGGAGGTCTACAATGAGCAGTTCTTC. It codes for CASSELITSGEVYNEQFF.

The J gene is TRBJ2-2, the V gene TRBV3-1 (or the pseudogene TRBV3-2); D uncertain. The V end was cut by 1 base, the J end by 7 bases, with 7 bases between. Germline V gene data show CDR1 as LGHDT and CDR2 as YNNKEL (reference sequence). The CDR3 extends over 13 amino acids. Written as DNA, the CDR3 is TGTGCCAGCAGCCAAGCTTCTCTCGGGGAGCTGTTTTTT. Translation gives CASSQASLGELFF.

This chain connects TRBV9 to TRBJ2-7; possible D gene TRBD2, 6 bases. The length of the CDR3 is 12 residues. With 0 bases removed from V and 7 bases from J, the gap between germline ends came to 8 bases. Germline V CDR1 and CDR2: SGDLS, YYNGEE. The CDR3 spells CASSVVEGEQYF. The DNA for the CDR3 is TGTGCCAGCAGCGTAGTGGAGGGGGAGCAGTACTTC.